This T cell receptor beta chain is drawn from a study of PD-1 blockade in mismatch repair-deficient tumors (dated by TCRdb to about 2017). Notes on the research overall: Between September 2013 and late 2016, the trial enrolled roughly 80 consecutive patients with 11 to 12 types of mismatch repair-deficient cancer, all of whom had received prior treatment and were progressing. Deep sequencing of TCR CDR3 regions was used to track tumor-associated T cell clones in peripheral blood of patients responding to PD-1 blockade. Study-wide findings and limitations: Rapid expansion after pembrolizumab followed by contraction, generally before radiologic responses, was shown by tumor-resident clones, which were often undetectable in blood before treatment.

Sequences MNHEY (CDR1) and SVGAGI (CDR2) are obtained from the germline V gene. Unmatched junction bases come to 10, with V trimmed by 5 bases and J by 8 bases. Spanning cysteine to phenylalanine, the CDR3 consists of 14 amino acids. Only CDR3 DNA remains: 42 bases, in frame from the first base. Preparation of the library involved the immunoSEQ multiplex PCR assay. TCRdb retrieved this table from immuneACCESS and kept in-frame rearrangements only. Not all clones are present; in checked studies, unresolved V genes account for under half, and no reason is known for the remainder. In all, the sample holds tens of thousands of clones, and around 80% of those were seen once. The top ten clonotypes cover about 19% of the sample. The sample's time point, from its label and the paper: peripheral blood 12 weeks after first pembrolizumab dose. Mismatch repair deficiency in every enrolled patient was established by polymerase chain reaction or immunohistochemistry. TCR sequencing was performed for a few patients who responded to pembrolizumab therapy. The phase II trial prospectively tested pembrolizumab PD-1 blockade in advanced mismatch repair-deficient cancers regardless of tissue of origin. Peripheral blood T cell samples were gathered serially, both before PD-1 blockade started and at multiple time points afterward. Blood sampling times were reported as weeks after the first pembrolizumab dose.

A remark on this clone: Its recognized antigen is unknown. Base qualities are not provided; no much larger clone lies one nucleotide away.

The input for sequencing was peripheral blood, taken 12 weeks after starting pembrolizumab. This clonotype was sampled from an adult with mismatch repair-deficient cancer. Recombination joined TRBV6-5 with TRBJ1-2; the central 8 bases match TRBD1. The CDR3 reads CASSPQGAAGGYTF. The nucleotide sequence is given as TGTGCCAGCAGTCCCCAGGGGGCGGCAGGGGGCTACACCTTC.